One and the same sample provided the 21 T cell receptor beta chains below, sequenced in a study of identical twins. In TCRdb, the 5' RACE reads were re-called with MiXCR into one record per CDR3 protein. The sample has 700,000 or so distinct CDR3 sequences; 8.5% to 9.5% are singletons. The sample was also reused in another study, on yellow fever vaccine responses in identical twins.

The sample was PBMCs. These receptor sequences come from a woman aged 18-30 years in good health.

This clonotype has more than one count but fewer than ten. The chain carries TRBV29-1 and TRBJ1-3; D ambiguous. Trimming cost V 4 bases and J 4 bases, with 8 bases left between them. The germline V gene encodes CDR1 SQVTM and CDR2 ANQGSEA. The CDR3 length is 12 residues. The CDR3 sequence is CSVVGYGNTIYF. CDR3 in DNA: TGCAGCGTTGTGGGTTACGGAAACACCATATATTTT.

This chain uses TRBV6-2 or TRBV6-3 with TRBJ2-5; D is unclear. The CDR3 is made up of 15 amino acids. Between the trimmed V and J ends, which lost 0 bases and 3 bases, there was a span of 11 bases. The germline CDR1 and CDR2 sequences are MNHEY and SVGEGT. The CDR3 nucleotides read TGTGCCAGCAGTTACTCGCTTAGCTTCAAAGAGACCCAGTACTTC. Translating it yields CASSYSLSFKETQYF.

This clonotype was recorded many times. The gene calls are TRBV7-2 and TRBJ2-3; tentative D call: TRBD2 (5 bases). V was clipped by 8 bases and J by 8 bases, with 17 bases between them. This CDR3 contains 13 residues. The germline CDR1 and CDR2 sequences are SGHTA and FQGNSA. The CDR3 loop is CASGWESVGTQYF. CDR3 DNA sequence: TGTGCCAGCGGGTGGGAGAGCGTTGGTACGCAGTATTTT.

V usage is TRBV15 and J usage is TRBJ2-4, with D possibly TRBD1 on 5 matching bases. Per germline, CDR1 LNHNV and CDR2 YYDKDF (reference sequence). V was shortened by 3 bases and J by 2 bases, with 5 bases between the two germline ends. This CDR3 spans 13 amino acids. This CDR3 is CATSRDTKNIQYF. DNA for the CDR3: TGTGCCACCAGCAGGGACACCAAAAACATTCAGTACTTC.

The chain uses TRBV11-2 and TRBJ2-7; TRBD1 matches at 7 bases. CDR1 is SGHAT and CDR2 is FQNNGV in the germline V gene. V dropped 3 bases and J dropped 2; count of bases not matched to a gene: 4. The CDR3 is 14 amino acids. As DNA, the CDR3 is TGTGCCAGCAGCTTCGGGACAGACACCTACGAGCAGTACTTC. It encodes CASSFGTDTYEQYF.

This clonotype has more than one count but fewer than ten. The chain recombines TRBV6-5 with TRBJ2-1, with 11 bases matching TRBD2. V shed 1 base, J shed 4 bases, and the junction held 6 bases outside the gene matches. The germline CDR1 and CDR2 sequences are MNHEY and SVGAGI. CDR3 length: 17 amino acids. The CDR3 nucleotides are TGTGCCAGCAGTTACTGGCCCGGGACTAGCGGTTACAATGAGCAGTTCTTC. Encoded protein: CASSYWPGTSGYNEQFF.

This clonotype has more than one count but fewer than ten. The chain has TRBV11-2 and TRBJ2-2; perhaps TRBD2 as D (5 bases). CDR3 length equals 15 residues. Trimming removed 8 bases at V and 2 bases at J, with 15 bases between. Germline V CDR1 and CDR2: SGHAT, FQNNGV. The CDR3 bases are TGTGCCAGCTTCCCCCGGACTCTAAACACCGGGGAGCTGTTTTTT. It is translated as CASFPRTLNTGELFF.

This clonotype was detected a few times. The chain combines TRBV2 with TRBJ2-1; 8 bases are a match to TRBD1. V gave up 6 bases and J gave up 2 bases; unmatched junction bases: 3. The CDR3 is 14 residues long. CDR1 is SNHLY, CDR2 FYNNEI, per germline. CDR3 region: CASRRTGTYNEQFF. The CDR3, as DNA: TGTGCCAGCAGAAGGACAGGGACCTACAATGAGCAGTTCTTC.

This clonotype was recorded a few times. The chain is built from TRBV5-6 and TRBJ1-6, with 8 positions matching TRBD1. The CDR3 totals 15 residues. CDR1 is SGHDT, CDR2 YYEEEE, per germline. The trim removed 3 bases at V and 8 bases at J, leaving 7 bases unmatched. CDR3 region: CASSWGSGGDSPLHF. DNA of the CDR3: TGTGCCAGCAGCTGGGGATCAGGGGGCGATTCACCCCTCCACTTT.

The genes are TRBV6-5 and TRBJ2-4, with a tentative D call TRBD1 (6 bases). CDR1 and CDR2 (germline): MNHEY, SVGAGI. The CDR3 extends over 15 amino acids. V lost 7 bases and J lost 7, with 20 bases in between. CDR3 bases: TGTGCCAGCACTCACTCCTGGGACATCGAGAACATTCAGTACTTC. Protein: CASTHSWDIENIQYF.

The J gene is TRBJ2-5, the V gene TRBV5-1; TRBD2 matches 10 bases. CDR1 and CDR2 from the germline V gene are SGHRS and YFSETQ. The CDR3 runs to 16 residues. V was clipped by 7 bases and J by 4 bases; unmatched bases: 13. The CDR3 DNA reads TGCGCCAGCGACCTCGGGGCTAGCGGGAGAGGAGAGACCCAGTACTTC. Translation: CASDLGASGRGETQYF.

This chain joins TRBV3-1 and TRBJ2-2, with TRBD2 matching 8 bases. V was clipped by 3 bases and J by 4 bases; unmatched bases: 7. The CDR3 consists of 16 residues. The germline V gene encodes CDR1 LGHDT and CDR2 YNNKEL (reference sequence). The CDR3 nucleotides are TGTGCCAGCAGCCAGGGTGGTAGCGGGATCACCGGGGAGCTGTTTTTT. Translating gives CASSQGGSGITGELFF.

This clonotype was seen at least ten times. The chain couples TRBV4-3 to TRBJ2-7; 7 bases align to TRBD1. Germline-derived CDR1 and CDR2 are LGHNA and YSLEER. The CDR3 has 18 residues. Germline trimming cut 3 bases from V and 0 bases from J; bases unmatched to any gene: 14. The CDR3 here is CASSQELWTGTVSYEQYF. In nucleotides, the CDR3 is TGCGCCAGCAGCCAGGAGTTATGGACAGGAACAGTCTCCTACGAGCAGTACTTC.

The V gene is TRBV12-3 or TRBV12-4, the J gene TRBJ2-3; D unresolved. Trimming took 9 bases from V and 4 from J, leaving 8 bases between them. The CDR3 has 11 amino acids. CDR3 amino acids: CARWTSDTQYF. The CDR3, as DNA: TGTGCCAGGTGGACGTCAGATACGCAGTATTTT.

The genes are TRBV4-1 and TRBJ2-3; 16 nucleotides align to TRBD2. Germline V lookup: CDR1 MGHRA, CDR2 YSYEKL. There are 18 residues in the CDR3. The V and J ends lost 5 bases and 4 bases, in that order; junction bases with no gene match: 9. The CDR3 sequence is CASSKGLAGGPGADTQYF. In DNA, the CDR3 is TGCGCCAGCAGCAAGGGACTAGCGGGAGGGCCGGGGGCAGATACGCAGTATTTT.

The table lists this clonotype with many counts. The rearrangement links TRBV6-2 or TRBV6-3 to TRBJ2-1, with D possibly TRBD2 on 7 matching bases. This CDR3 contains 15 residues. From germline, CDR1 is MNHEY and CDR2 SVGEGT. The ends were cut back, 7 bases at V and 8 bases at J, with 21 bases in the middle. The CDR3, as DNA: TGTGCCAGCACCCCCCCGGGGGGCGAACTCTATGAGCAGTTCTTC. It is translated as CASTPPGGELYEQFF.

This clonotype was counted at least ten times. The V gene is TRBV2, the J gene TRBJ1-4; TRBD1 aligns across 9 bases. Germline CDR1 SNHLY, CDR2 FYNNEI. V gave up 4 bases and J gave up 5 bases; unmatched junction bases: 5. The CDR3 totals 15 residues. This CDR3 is CASSGRTGVNEKLFF. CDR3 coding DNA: TGTGCCAGCAGTGGGAGGACAGGGGTGAATGAAAAACTGTTTTTT.

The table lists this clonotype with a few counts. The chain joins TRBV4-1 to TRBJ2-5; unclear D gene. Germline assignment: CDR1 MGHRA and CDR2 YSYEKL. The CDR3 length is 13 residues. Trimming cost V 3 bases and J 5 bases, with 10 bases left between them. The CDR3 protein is CASSHLVPETQYF. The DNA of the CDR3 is TGCGCCAGCAGCCACCTAGTCCCGGAGACCCAGTACTTC.

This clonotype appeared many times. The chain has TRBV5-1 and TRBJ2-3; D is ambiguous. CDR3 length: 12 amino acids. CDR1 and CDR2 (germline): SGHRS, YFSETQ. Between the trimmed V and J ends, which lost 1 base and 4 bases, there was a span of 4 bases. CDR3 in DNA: TGCGCCAGCAGCTTGTACGCAGATACGCAGTATTTT. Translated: CASSLYADTQYF.

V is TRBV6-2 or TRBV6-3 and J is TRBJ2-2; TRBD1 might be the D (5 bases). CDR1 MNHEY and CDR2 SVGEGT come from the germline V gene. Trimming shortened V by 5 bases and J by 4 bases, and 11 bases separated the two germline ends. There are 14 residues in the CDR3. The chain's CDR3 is CASSAGAVTGELFF. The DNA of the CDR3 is TGTGCCAGCAGTGCTGGGGCAGTCACCGGGGAGCTGTTTTTT.

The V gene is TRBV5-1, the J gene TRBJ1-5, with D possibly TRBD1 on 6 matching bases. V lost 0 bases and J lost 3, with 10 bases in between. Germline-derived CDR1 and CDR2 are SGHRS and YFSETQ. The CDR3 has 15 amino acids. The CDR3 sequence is CASSLEGGNNQPQHF. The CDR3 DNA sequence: TGCGCCAGCAGCTTGGAGGGGGGGAACAATCAGCCCCAGCATTTT.